This T cell receptor beta chain was observed in a study of blood T cell repertoires in COVID-19. Study-level background: The cDNA or gDNA used as material had been derived from T cells, B-cell-depleted T cells, or PBMCs.

The CDR3 runs to 18 residues. CDR1 SQVTM and CDR2 ANQGSEA come from the germline V gene. Unmatched junction bases numbered 11, after V lost 6 bases and J lost 3 bases. Methods used by the authors: Amplified reference gene primers provided the basis for estimating nucleated cell counts. Sequenced by immunoSEQ multiplex PCR; TCRdb stores in-frame clones only, minus some. V and J calls and clone size come straight from that table; D and trimming were deduced from the DNA. The sample has about 280,000 clones, roughly 90% seen once. The chain combines TRBV29-1 with TRBJ2-1; TRBD2 matches 16 bases. The TCR was taken from a woman in her thirties with COVID-19, enrolled during active disease. Sequencing used peripheral blood. CDR3 bases: TGCAGCGTCCTGCGCGGGACTAGCGGGAGGGGCAGCTACAATGAGCAGTTCTTC. Protein sequence: CSVLRGTSGRGSYNEQFF.